This is a list of T cell receptor beta chains from one sample in a study of beta chain features in type 1 diabetes. Clones were sequenced by immunoSEQ multiplex PCR, and TCRdb holds only the in-frame ones, with some missing. The data contain 120,000 to 150,000 clones, nearly 50% of them singletons. Sequencing was done on a sample of Tregs from blood. These receptors all stem from a man between 18 and 35 years old in good health. The CDR3 runs from the conserved cysteine through the conserved F or W. Fields, in order: V gene, D gene, clone size, J gene, CDR3 DNA, CDR3 protein. The D gene is left open where the match is weak. Part of the rows lack a size; the others show once, few, many or a class for expanded clones.

V gene: TRBV7-2; D gene: NA; clone size: NA; J gene: TRBJ2-4; CDR3 DNA: TGTGCCAGCAGCATAAGAGGGCACATTCAGTACTTC; CDR3 protein: CASSIRGHIQYF
V gene: TRBV4-1; D gene: NA; clone size: NA; J gene: TRBJ1-2; CDR3 DNA: TGCGCCAGCAGCCAAGATAGGGCAGGGGTCTCGGATGGCTACACCTTC; CDR3 protein: CASSQDRAGVSDGYTF
V gene: TRBV4-3; D gene: NA; clone size: NA; J gene: TRBJ2-3; CDR3 DNA: TGCGCCAGCAGCCAAGACGGGACTAGCACAGATACGCAGTATTTT; CDR3 protein: CASSQDGTSTDTQYF
V gene: TRBV11-2; D gene: NA; clone size: NA; J gene: TRBJ2-7; CDR3 DNA: TGTGCCAGCAGCCGGGAGCCGTTCTCAATGGACGAGCAGTACTTC; CDR3 protein: CASSREPFSMDEQYF
V gene: TRBV7-9; D gene: NA; clone size: few; J gene: TRBJ1-6; CDR3 DNA: TGTGCCAGCAGCCCCCCCCGGTGGGAGGGACATTCACCCCTCCACTTT; CDR3 protein: CASSPPRWEGHSPLHF
V gene: TRBV28; D gene: NA; clone size: NA; J gene: TRBJ1-5; CDR3 DNA: TGTGCCAGCACCCACACCAGAAATCAGCCCCAGCATTTT; CDR3 protein: CASTHTRNQPQHF
V gene: TRBV28; D gene: TRBD1; clone size: NA; J gene: TRBJ1-5; CDR3 DNA: TGTGCCAGCAGTTTTACGGGACAGGGGGCTCAGCCCCAGCATTTT; CDR3 protein: CASSFTGQGAQPQHF
V gene: TRBV25-1; D gene: NA; clone size: NA; J gene: TRBJ2-5; CDR3 DNA: TGTGCCAGCAGTGAAGGCAGGGTTGGTCAGACCCAGTACTTC; CDR3 protein: CASSEGRVGQTQYF
V gene: TRBV28; D gene: NA; clone size: NA; J gene: TRBJ1-5; CDR3 DNA: TGTGCCAGCAGCCCCCCGGGGGACAATCAGCCCCAGCATTTT; CDR3 protein: CASSPPGDNQPQHF
V gene: TRBV5-1; D gene: NA; clone size: few; J gene: TRBJ2-7; CDR3 DNA: TGCGCCAGCGTCGGTAGCGGCTACGAGCAGTACTTC; CDR3 protein: CASVGSGYEQYF
V gene: TRBV19; D gene: NA; clone size: few; J gene: TRBJ1-3; CDR3 DNA: TGTGCCAGTAGGCGGGTTGCGGGCTCTGGAAACACCATATATTTT; CDR3 protein: CASRRVAGSGNTIYF
V gene: TRBV6-1; D gene: NA; clone size: NA; J gene: TRBJ2-6; CDR3 DNA: TGTGCCAGCGTGGTAGTGGGGGCCAACGTCCTGACTTTC; CDR3 protein: CASVVVGANVLTF
V gene: TRBV19; D gene: NA; clone size: NA; J gene: TRBJ2-6; CDR3 DNA: TGTGCCAGTAGTATAGCCCCCCGAAGCCTGTCTGGGGCCAACGTCCTGACTTTC; CDR3 protein: CASSIAPRSLSGANVLTF
V gene: TRBV2; D gene: NA; clone size: NA; J gene: TRBJ2-3; CDR3 DNA: TGTGCCCGCGGAGACCCACTCACAGATACGCAGTATTTT; CDR3 protein: CARGDPLTDTQYF
V gene: TRBV2; D gene: NA; clone size: NA; J gene: TRBJ1-2; CDR3 DNA: TGTGCCAGCAGGGCAGGGGAGGGAGGCTACACCTTC; CDR3 protein: CASRAGEGGYTF
V gene: TRBV25-1; D gene: TRBD1; clone size: NA; J gene: TRBJ1-4; CDR3 DNA: TGTGCCAGCAGGTCGGACAGGGGAAATGAAAAACTGTTTTTT; CDR3 protein: CASRSDRGNEKLFF
V gene: TRBV9; D gene: NA; clone size: NA; J gene: TRBJ2-1; CDR3 DNA: TGTGCCAGCAGCGTAGATTCAGGGTGGTTCGATGAGCAGTTCTTC; CDR3 protein: CASSVDSGWFDEQFF
V gene: TRBV6-1; D gene: TRBD1; clone size: NA; J gene: TRBJ1-5; CDR3 DNA: TGTGCCAGCAGTGATGGGCCAGGGGGACAGCCCCAGCATTTT; CDR3 protein: CASSDGPGGQPQHF
V gene: TRBV28; D gene: NA; clone size: NA; J gene: TRBJ1-2; CDR3 DNA: TGTGCCAGCAGGACAGAGTATGGCTACACCTTC; CDR3 protein: CASRTEYGYTF
V gene: TRBV4-3; D gene: NA; clone size: NA; J gene: TRBJ2-3; CDR3 DNA: TGCGCCAGCAGCCCCCTCCCCCGTCCCGATACGCAGTATTTT; CDR3 protein: CASSPLPRPDTQYF
V gene: TRBV7-2; D gene: NA; clone size: few; J gene: TRBJ2-7; CDR3 DNA: TGTGCCAGCAGCTTAGGATACGGGTCCCACCCCTACGAGCAGTACTTC; CDR3 protein: CASSLGYGSHPYEQYF
V gene: TRBV20-1; D gene: NA; clone size: NA; J gene: TRBJ2-7; CDR3 DNA: TGCAGTGCTATTGGGCACGAGCAGTACTTC; CDR3 protein: CSAIGHEQYF
V gene: TRBV2; D gene: NA; clone size: NA; J gene: TRBJ2-7; CDR3 DNA: TGTGCCAGCACCCTCTCGGGGAGCTCCTACGAGCAGTACTTC; CDR3 protein: CASTLSGSSYEQYF
V gene: TRBV7-2; D gene: TRBD1; clone size: few; J gene: TRBJ1-2; CDR3 DNA: TGTGCCAGCAGCTTAGAACACCAGGGGGTCTATGGCTACACCTTC; CDR3 protein: CASSLEHQGVYGYTF
V gene: TRBV25-1; D gene: TRBD2; clone size: NA; J gene: TRBJ2-3; CDR3 DNA: TGTGCCAGCAGTGCCTCGGGAGGGTACACAGATACGCAGTATTTT; CDR3 protein: CASSASGGYTDTQYF
V gene: TRBV27; D gene: TRBD1; clone size: NA; J gene: TRBJ1-1; CDR3 DNA: TGTGCCAGCCGCCAGGGACAGGGATGGTACACTGAAGCTTTCTTT; CDR3 protein: CASRQGQGWYTEAFF
V gene: TRBV7-9; D gene: NA; clone size: NA; J gene: TRBJ2-1; CDR3 DNA: TGTGCCAGCAGCTCGGGACTCCTTATAGGGCAGTTCTTC; CDR3 protein: CASSSGLLIGQFF
V gene: TRBV29-1; D gene: NA; clone size: few; J gene: TRBJ1-1; CDR3 DNA: TGCAGCGTTGTGCGTCGGGGTTGGGCCACTGAAGCTTTCTTT; CDR3 protein: CSVVRRGWATEAFF
V gene: TRBV6-1; D gene: NA; clone size: NA; J gene: TRBJ1-5; CDR3 DNA: TGTGCCAGCAGCGACTACAGGGTGGGTCAGCCCCAGCATTTT; CDR3 protein: CASSDYRVGQPQHF
V gene: TRBV6-1; D gene: NA; clone size: few; J gene: TRBJ2-7; CDR3 DNA: TGTGCCAGCAGTGGTGCTCGGGACTTCTACGAGCAGTACTTC; CDR3 protein: CASSGARDFYEQYF
V gene: TRBV6-5; D gene: TRBD1; clone size: NA; J gene: TRBJ1-2; CDR3 DNA: TGTGCCAGCAGTTACTTTGGACAGGGGGAATTCGGCTACACCTTC; CDR3 protein: CASSYFGQGEFGYTF
V gene: TRBV28; D gene: NA; clone size: NA; J gene: TRBJ2-7; CDR3 DNA: TGTGCCAGCAGCACCCACAGGGGTAGGGGGGTTTACGAGCAGTACTTC; CDR3 protein: CASSTHRGRGVYEQYF